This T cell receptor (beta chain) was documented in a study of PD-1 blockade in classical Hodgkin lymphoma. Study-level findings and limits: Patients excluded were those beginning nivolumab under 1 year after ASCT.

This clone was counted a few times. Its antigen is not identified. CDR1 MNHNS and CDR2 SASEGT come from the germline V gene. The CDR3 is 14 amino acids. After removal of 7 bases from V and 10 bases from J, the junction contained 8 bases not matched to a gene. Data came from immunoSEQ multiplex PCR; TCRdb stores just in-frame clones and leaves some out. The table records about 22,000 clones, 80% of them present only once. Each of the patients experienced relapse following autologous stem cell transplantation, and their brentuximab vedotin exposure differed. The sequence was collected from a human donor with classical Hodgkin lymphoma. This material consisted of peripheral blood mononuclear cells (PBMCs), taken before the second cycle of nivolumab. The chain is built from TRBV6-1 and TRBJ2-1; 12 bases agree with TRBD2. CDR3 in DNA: TGTGCCAGCAAGGCTAGCGGGAGGGCCTTCGAGCAGTTCTTC. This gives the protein CASKASGRAFEQFF.